The 7 T cell receptor beta chains reported below all come from one sample, sequenced in a study of regulatory T cells in long-lasting Graves disease. Arm-PCR of CDR3 regions with iRepertoire HTBI primers generated TCR beta libraries. One entry per CDR3 protein results from TCRdb running MiXCR on the multiplex PCR reads. The sample has 450,000 to 500,000 distinct CDR3 sequences; roughly 16% are singletons. This sample's time point: newly diagnosed GD, antithyroid drugs for less than 3 months. Researchers made the TCR library from RNA that was extracted from PBMCs. This same sample was also taken into another study, of T cells in Graves' hyperthyroidism and ophthalmopathy.

The source was peripheral blood mononuclear cells (PBMCs), collected at new diagnosis, from a patient treated with antithyroid drugs. The receptors were gathered from a man in his forties with Graves disease.

This clonotype occurred many times. V and J are TRBV29-1 and TRBJ2-5; D assignment may be TRBD1 or TRBD2 (5 bases each). CDR1 is SQVTM, CDR2 ANQGSEA, per germline. V was pared by 3 bases and J by 5 bases, with 10 bases between. The CDR3 loop spans 12 amino acids. DNA for the CDR3: TGCAGCGTTGAGAGGGGCGTTGAGACCCAGTACTTC. Amino acid sequence: CSVERGVETQYF.

This clonotype was recorded many times. This chain joins TRBV2 and TRBJ2-1; TRBD2 matches at 11 bases. V shed 2 bases and J 0 bases; nucleotides not matched to a gene: 3. CDR1 is SNHLY, CDR2 FYNNEI, per germline. The CDR3 extends over 17 amino acids. The CDR3 here is CASSERTSGYSYNEQFF. In DNA form, the CDR3 reads TGTGCCAGCAGTGAACGGACTAGCGGGTACTCCTACAATGAGCAGTTCTTC.

This chain links TRBV28 with TRBJ1-5; the D is unclear. The ends were cut back, 7 bases at V and 5 bases at J, with 15 bases in the middle. In germline, CDR1 is MDHEN, CDR2 SYDVKM. The CDR3 consists of 14 residues. Here the CDR3 DNA reads TGTGCCAGCACCCCGGTGGGTGCTGATCAGCCCCAGCATTTT. This codes for CASTPVGADQPQHF.

This clonotype appeared many times. This chain links TRBV6-1 with TRBJ2-1; 9 bases fit TRBD2. The CDR3 has 14 amino acids. Per the germline V gene, CDR1 is MNHNS and CDR2 is SASEGT. The J segment lost 6 bases and the V segment lost 7 bases, leaving 7 bases of the junction unmatched. CDR3 sequence reads: CASTPWREGNEQFF. The DNA for the CDR3 is TGTGCCAGCACCCCCTGGCGGGAGGGCAATGAGCAGTTCTTC.

This clonotype was recorded many times. The chain combines TRBV10-3 with TRBJ2-7; 7 bases fit TRBD1. The CDR3 runs to 14 residues. Trimming at V came to 7 bases and at J to 3 bases, leaving 9 bases not matched to a gene. The germline V gene has CDR1 ENHRY and CDR2 SYGVKD. The CDR3 is CAITPGTESYEQYF. In DNA, the CDR3 is TGTGCCATCACCCCAGGGACAGAAAGCTACGAGCAGTACTTC.

This clonotype was recorded many times. The chain uses TRBV5-1 and TRBJ2-7, with 10 positions matching TRBD1. The V and J ends lost 4 bases and 4 bases, in that order; junction bases with no gene match: 14. The CDR3 has 17 amino acids. CDR1 and CDR2 from the germline V gene are SGHRS and YFSETQ. In DNA form, the CDR3 reads TGCGCCAGCAGCACGGGACAGGGGCGTCTTGTCGTTTACGAGCAGTACTTC. As protein: CASSTGQGRLVVYEQYF.

This clonotype has at least ten counts. The CDR3 loop reads CASSQERTGEQYF. The CDR3 nucleotides are TGTGCCAGCAGCCAAGAACGGACGGGGGAGCAGTACTTC. This sequence joins TRBV3-1 and TRBJ2-7; D is perhaps TRBD2 (5 bases). Trimming took off 0 bases at V and 7 bases at J, with 10 bases between the two ends. The V gene's germline CDR1 is LGHDT and CDR2 YNNKEL (reference sequence). The CDR3 spans 13 residues.